Following are 10 T cell receptor beta chains from one sample sequenced in a study of cytomegalovirus exposure and HLA in healthy donors. Primers: 60 Vbeta forward and 13 Jbeta reverse. Only in-frame clones appear in the TCRdb table, and some are missing; sequencing was by immunoSEQ multiplex PCR. The sample carries 180,000 or so clones, roughly 80% recorded once. The sample comprised PBMCs. Receptor source: a female donor in good health and CMV-seronegative.

This clone was recorded only once. V usage is TRBV27 and J usage is TRBJ2-5, with D hard to call. There are 13 residues in the CDR3. V was pared by 2 bases and J by 5 bases, with 9 bases between. Germline V gene sequence: CDR1 MNHEY, CDR2 SMNVEV (reference sequence). In DNA form, the CDR3 reads TGTGCCAGCAGTTTAGCCCTTGCGGAGACCCAGTACTTC. Translation: CASSLALAETQYF.

This sequence joins TRBV30 and TRBJ2-3; D is possibly TRBD1 (6 bases). The CDR3 is 14 residues long. Trimming stripped 4 bases from V and 8 bases from J, with 19 bases between. CDR1 GTSNPN and CDR2 SVGIG come from the germline V gene (reference sequence). This CDR3 reads CAWTPDSTIGTQYF. In nucleotides, the CDR3 is TGTGCCTGGACCCCGGACAGTACGATCGGTACGCAGTATTTT.

V and J are TRBV5-1 and TRBJ2-1; tentatively, D is TRBD1 (6 bases). The ends were cut back, 4 bases at V and 6 bases at J, with 17 bases in the middle. This CDR3 spans 15 amino acids. The germline V gene encodes CDR1 SGHRS and CDR2 YFSETQ. This CDR3 reads CASSTSQGIRNEQFF. As DNA, the CDR3 is TGCGCCAGCAGCACCTCCCAGGGGATTCGCAATGAGCAGTTCTTC.

The chain uses TRBV9 and TRBJ2-3; 9 bases are shared with TRBD2. The trim removed 2 bases at V and 4 bases at J, leaving 5 bases unmatched. Germline V gene data show CDR1 as SGDLS and CDR2 as YYNGEE. This CDR3 has 15 residues. The CDR3 DNA is TGTGCCAGCAGCGTTGCGGGGGGGTCCGCAGATACGCAGTATTTT. Its protein is CASSVAGGSADTQYF. The whole variable domain, filled in from reference TRBV9 and TRBJ2-3, reads DSGVTQTPKHLITATGQRVTLRCSPRSGDLSVYWYQQSLDQGLQFLIQYYNGEERAKGNILERFSAQQFPDLHSELNLSSLELGDSALYFCASSVAGGSADTQYFGPGTRLTVL.

V gene TRBV7-9 combines with J gene TRBJ2-1; tentatively, D is TRBD2 (7 bases). The V and J ends lost 1 base and 2 bases respectively, with 12 bases between them. Germline V gene sequence: CDR1 SEHNR, CDR2 FQNEAQ (reference sequence). The CDR3 runs 16 residues. The CDR3 DNA follows: TGTGCCAGCAGCTTAGTGGGGCGGGGGCCCTACAATGAGCAGTTCTTC. Its protein product is CASSLVGRGPYNEQFF. Variable domain in full (rest from reference TRBV7-9 and TRBJ2-1): DTGVSQNPRHKITKRGQNVTFRCDPISEHNRLYWYRQTLGQGPEFLTYFQNEAQLEKSRLLSDRFSAERPKGSFSTLEIQRTEQGDSAMYLCASSLVGRGPYNEQFFGPGTRLTVL.

The rearrangement joins TRBV10-3 to TRBJ2-5, with D tentatively TRBD2 (5 bases). The CDR3 is 13 amino acids. The V gene's germline CDR1 is ENHRY and CDR2 SYGVKD. V was pared by 2 bases and J by 4 bases, with 8 bases between. CDR3 in amino acids: CAISELASETQYF. CDR3 in DNA: TGTGCCATCAGTGAGCTAGCATCAGAGACCCAGTACTTC.

The chain recombines TRBV27 with TRBJ2-7; D might be TRBD2 (5 bases). V gave up 0 bases and J gave up 3 bases, with 9 bases separating them. CDR1 and CDR2 from the germline V gene are MNHEY and SMNVEV (reference sequence). CDR3 length: 14 amino acids. Here the CDR3 DNA reads TGTGCCAGCAGTTTATCGGAGGACGGCTACGAGCAGTACTTC. Translation: CASSLSEDGYEQYF.

This clone was counted a single time. V gene TRBV7-9 combines with J gene TRBJ1-1; 10 bases match TRBD1. Germline V CDR1 and CDR2: SEHNR, FQNEAQ (reference sequence). This CDR3 region has 14 residues. V shed 5 bases and J 5 bases; nucleotides not matched to a gene: 5. CDR3 nucleotide sequence: TGTGCCAGCAGCCCGGGACAGGGGATAACTGAAGCTTTCTTT. This encodes CASSPGQGITEAFF.

In its sample, this clone was seen once. Other DNA variants within this sample encode the same CDR3. The chain employs TRBV2 and TRBJ1-1, with a weak D call TRBD1 (5 bases). The CDR3 has 13 amino acids. V dropped 6 bases and J dropped 7 bases, with 15 bases sitting between them. Germline CDR1 is SNHLY and CDR2 is FYNNEI. The CDR3 nucleotides read TGTGCCAGCAGCGGGCGGGGGAACTTTGAAGCTTTCTTT. Its translation: CASSGRGNFEAFF.

The rearrangement joins TRBV2 to TRBJ2-3; D perhaps matches TRBD2 (6 bases). The V gene's germline CDR1 is SNHLY and CDR2 FYNNEI. The CDR3 covers 14 residues. The V end lost 3 bases, the J end lost 3 bases, and 10 bases lay between the germline ends. The CDR3, as DNA: TGTGCCAGCAGTGAGGGAGGAAGGACAGATACGCAGTATTTT. This translates into CASSEGGRTDTQYF.